Sequencing of this T cell receptor beta chain was carried out in a study of T cell changes during pregnancy in multiple sclerosis. The data were produced by immunoSEQ multiplex PCR, yet TCRdb's version contains in-frame clones alone and is incomplete. The repertoire holds tens of thousands of clones, around 96% seen once, with under 2.5% in the top ten. With 0 bases removed from V and 10 bases from J, the gap between germline ends came to 11 bases. The CDR3 contains 13 residues. CDR1 and CDR2 (germline): SGHDT, YYEEEE. The sequencing here drew on CD8+ T cells from peripheral blood mononuclear cells, taken after pregnancy. This sequence joins TRBV5-6 and TRBJ2-1, with D hard to call. The origin of this receptor is a female donor with multiple sclerosis, enrolled in a pregnancy study. CDR3 bases: TGTGCCAGCAGCTTGGGCCCCTCTGGCGAGCAGTTCTTC. Encoded protein: CASSLGPSGEQFF.